The 28 T cell receptor beta chains below all came from one sample that was sequenced in a study of blood T cell repertoires in COVID-19. Repertoires were generated with immunoSEQ multiplex PCR, while TCRdb's copy carries only in-frame clones and drops some. The sample records around 140,000 clones, 76% being singletons. The source material was peripheral blood. The receptors originated from a woman of 80 years or more with active or convalescent COVID-19.

The chain couples TRBV6-6 to TRBJ2-7; TRBD1 is a possible D gene (5 bases). Trimming removed 5 bases at V and 0 bases at J, with 14 bases between. Looked up from germline, CDR1 is MNHNY and CDR2 is SVGAGI (reference sequence). This CDR3 is built from 15 residues. CDR3 sequence (DNA): TGTGCCAGCAGTAACAGACAGCCGAGCTCCTACGAGCAGTACTTC. Its protein is CASSNRQPSSYEQYF.

This chain links TRBV10-2 with TRBJ2-1, with 8 nucleotides matching TRBD2. V shed 3 bases, J shed 5 bases, and the junction held 3 bases outside the gene matches. The CDR3 is 14 amino acids. CDR1 is WSHSY and CDR2 is SAAADI in the germline V gene. CDR3 in amino acids: CASSDRGGHNEQFF. The CDR3 DNA follows: TGCGCCAGCAGTGATCGGGGGGGACACAATGAGCAGTTCTTC.

The chain combines TRBV15 with TRBJ1-1, with 7 bases aligning to TRBD1. J lost 3 bases, V lost 0 bases, and 4 bases had no gene match. Germline assignment: CDR1 LNHNV and CDR2 YYDKDF (reference sequence). The CDR3 spans 15 residues. CDR3 sequence: CATSREAGGYTEAFF. The CDR3 region has the DNA TGTGCCACCAGCAGAGAGGCAGGGGGGTACACTGAAGCTTTCTTT.

The chain is built from TRBV6-5 and TRBJ1-2; TRBD1 aligns across 9 bases. The junction had 2 bases not matched to a gene; V was cut back by 2 bases and J by 7 bases. Germline lookup yields CDR1 MNHEY and CDR2 SVGAGI. This CDR3 has 13 amino acids. The CDR3 loop is CASSYGTGIGYTF. In nucleotides, the CDR3 is TGTGCCAGCAGTTACGGGACAGGGATTGGCTACACCTTC.

V usage is TRBV18 and J usage is TRBJ1-4; perhaps TRBD1 as D (6 bases). The CDR3 is made up of 15 amino acids. V dropped 4 bases and J dropped 5 bases, with 14 bases sitting between them. CDR1 is KGHSH, CDR2 LQKENI, per germline. The DNA for the CDR3 is TGTGCCAGCTCACGCGACAGGAAATTAAATGAAAAACTGTTTTTT. Its translation is CASSRDRKLNEKLFF. The full variable domain, completed using reference TRBV18 and TRBJ1-4, is NAGVMQNPRHLVRRRGQEARLRCSPMKGHSHVYWYRQLPEEGLKFMVYLQKENIIDESGMPKERFSAEFPKEGPSILRIQQVVRGDSAAYFCASSRDRKLNEKLFFGSGTQLSVL.

The chain links TRBV28 to TRBJ1-2, with a weak D call TRBD1 (6 bases). The CDR3 loop spans 12 amino acids. Germline values: CDR1 MDHEN, CDR2 SYDVKM. The germline V and J ends were trimmed by 5 bases and 8 bases, with 12 bases remaining between them. The CDR3 region is CASSGDTWGYTF. The CDR3 DNA sequence: TGTGCCAGCAGTGGGGACACATGGGGCTACACCTTC.

The chain links TRBV30 to TRBJ1-6; maybe TRBD1 (5 bases). The CDR3 runs to 16 residues. Germline V lookup: CDR1 GTSNPN, CDR2 SVGIG (reference sequence). V lost 0 bases and J 6 bases, leaving 15 bases between the germline ends. The CDR3 loop is CAWSVRGGPPNSPLHF. CDR3 coding DNA: TGTGCCTGGAGTGTACGGGGGGGACCACCTAATTCACCCCTCCACTTT.

The chain is built from TRBV28 and TRBJ1-3; 7 bases align to TRBD1. Unmatched junction bases numbered 11, after V lost 2 bases and J lost 4 bases. In germline, CDR1 is MDHEN, CDR2 SYDVKM. This CDR3 comprises 17 residues. The CDR3 loop is CASSLLMTGRTGNTIYF. In DNA, the CDR3 is TGTGCCAGCAGTTTACTCATGACAGGGAGAACAGGAAACACCATATATTTT. The entire variable domain, with the rest obtained from reference TRBV28 and TRBJ1-3, is as follows: DVKVTQSSRYLVKRTGEKVFLECVQDMDHENMFWYRQDPGLGLRLIYFSYDVKMKEKGDIPEGYSVSREKKERFSLILESASTNQTSMYLCASSLLMTGRTGNTIYFGEGSWLTVV.

The chain uses TRBV5-1 and TRBJ1-1; 7 nucleotides line up with TRBD1. This CDR3 has 14 amino acids. Trimming cost V 5 bases and J 2 bases; bases outside gene matches: 6. CDR1 is SGHRS, CDR2 YFSETQ, per germline. CDR3 protein: CASRFYRGNTEAFF. The CDR3 DNA follows: TGCGCCAGCAGATTCTACAGGGGAAACACTGAAGCTTTCTTT.

CDR3 nucleotides: TGCGCCAGCAGCCAAGAGTCGGGGGTTGGAGAGCAGTTCTTC. Protein product: CASSQESGVGEQFF. The rearrangement joins TRBV4-3 to TRBJ2-1; possibly TRBD2 for D (6 bases). The CDR3 has 14 residues. The V gene lost 0 bases and the J gene lost 10 bases, with 13 bases spanning the gap. Per the germline V gene, CDR1 is LGHNA and CDR2 is YSLEER.

The CDR3 bases are TGCAGTGCTAGTCAGGGGGCGCATTCGACTAATGAAAAACTGTTTTTT. Its protein product is CSASQGAHSTNEKLFF. This rearrangement joins TRBV20-1 to TRBJ1-4; TRBD1 aligns across 8 bases. CDR1 and CDR2 from the germline V gene are DFQATT and SNEGSKA (reference sequence). The CDR3 has 16 residues. V shed 3 bases and J 2 bases; nucleotides not matched to a gene: 8.

The CDR3, as DNA: TGTGCCAGCAGCTTAGGGGACAGGGCTGAACTGTTTTTT. It yields the protein CASSLGDRAELFF. This chain connects TRBV11-1 to TRBJ1-4, with TRBD1 matching 9 bases. V lost 1 base and J lost 12; bases outside the gene matches: 3. The CDR3 length is 13 residues. The germline gives CDR1 SGHAT, CDR2 FQDESV (reference sequence).

V gene TRBV30 combines with J gene TRBJ2-3; 8 bases line up with TRBD2. Germline CDR1 GTSNPN, CDR2 SVGIG (reference sequence). This CDR3 has 16 residues. J gave up 6 bases and V 1 base, and 12 bases lay outside the gene matches. The CDR3, as DNA: TGTGCCTGGAGTGGGGCGGGAGGTGGCGCCTCCGATACGCAGTATTTT. This gives the protein CAWSGAGGGASDTQYF.

The rearrangement joins TRBV3-1 (or the pseudogene TRBV3-2) to TRBJ1-1, with D perhaps TRBD1 (6 bases). The CDR3 sequence is 14 residues long. Germline V gene data show CDR1 as LGHDT and CDR2 as YNNKEL (reference sequence). The V gene lost 3 bases and the J gene lost 5 bases, with 13 bases spanning the gap. CDR3 loop: CASSQQTGRTEAFF. The CDR3 DNA reads as TGTGCCAGCAGCCAGCAGACAGGCAGAACTGAAGCTTTCTTT.

This clone was observed once. This CDR3 reads CASSFPPRTGGYEQYF. As DNA, the CDR3 is TGTGCCAGCAGTTTCCCTCCCCGGACAGGGGGCTACGAGCAGTACTTC. The chain couples TRBV6-2 or TRBV6-3 to TRBJ2-7; 10 nucleotides line up with TRBD1. Trimming took 4 bases from V and 3 from J; bases not matched to a gene: 9. The CDR3 is 16 residues long. Germline CDR1 reads MNHEY; CDR2 reads SVGEGT.

V usage is TRBV10-2 and J usage is TRBJ1-4; D might be TRBD1 (5 bases). The CDR3 extends over 14 amino acids. The germline V and J ends were trimmed by 8 bases and 8 bases, with 18 bases remaining between them. Germline CDR1 is WSHSY and CDR2 is SAAADI. CDR3 residues: CASSQGGAREKLFF. The CDR3 DNA is TGCGCCAGCTCCCAGGGAGGGGCGAGGGAAAAACTGTTTTTT.

This clone turned up a few times. The chain combines TRBV30 with TRBJ1-5, with D possibly being TRBD1 (5 bases). CDR3 length: 15 amino acids. V dropped 1 base and J dropped 2 bases, with 12 bases sitting between them. CDR1 and CDR2 from the germline V gene are GTSNPN and SVGIG (reference sequence). Here the CDR3 DNA reads TGTGCCTGGAGTGAAGGGGCCAGGCGCAATCAGCCCCAGCATTTT. It yields the protein CAWSEGARRNQPQHF.

This chain links TRBV2 with TRBJ2-3; tentative D call: TRBD1 (7 bases). Germline CDR1 and CDR2: SNHLY and FYNNEI. Trimming pared 8 bases from V and 5 bases from J, leaving 14 bases between. The CDR3 has 13 amino acids. CDR3 sequence: CASLAGGQDTQYF. The CDR3 bases are TGTGCCAGCCTGGCAGGGGGGCAAGATACGCAGTATTTT. Filled out from reference TRBV2 and TRBJ2-3, the complete variable domain reads EPEVTQTPSHQVTQMGQEVILRCVPISNHLYFYWYRQILGQKVEFLVSFYNNEISEKSEIFDDQFSVERPDGSNFTLKIRSTKLEDSAMYFCASLAGGQDTQYFGPGTRLTVL.

The chain carries TRBV11-3 and TRBJ2-7; 9 positions match TRBD1. V trimming: 6 bases; J trimming: 1 base; junction bases outside the gene matches: 4. Germline assignment: CDR1 SGHNT and CDR2 YENEEA. The CDR3 has 14 amino acids. The CDR3 DNA reads TGTGCCAGCAGTTCCGGGACAGGGTCCTACGAGCAGTACTTC. Translation: CASSSGTGSYEQYF.

The chain combines TRBV30 with TRBJ2-7, with 7 bases aligning to TRBD1. The CDR3 extends over 14 amino acids. The J segment lost 3 bases and the V segment lost 2 bases, leaving 7 bases of the junction unmatched. The germline V gene encodes CDR1 GTSNPN and CDR2 SVGIG (reference sequence). The DNA for the CDR3 is TGTGCCTGGAGTTCTTGGCGGACAGGCTACGAGCAGTACTTC. Amino acids: CAWSSWRTGYEQYF.

The rearrangement joins TRBV7-9 to TRBJ2-3; D possibly corresponds to TRBD2 (6 bases). The V gene lost 2 bases and the J gene lost 6 bases, with 9 bases spanning the gap. The CDR3 extends over 13 amino acids. In germline, CDR1 is SEHNR, CDR2 FQNEAQ (reference sequence). The CDR3 protein is CASSLNSGDTQYF. The CDR3 coding sequence is TGTGCCAGCAGCTTAAACAGCGGGGATACGCAGTATTTT.

In this sample, this clone turned up once. This sequence joins TRBV9 and TRBJ1-1, with D unclear. There are 16 residues in the CDR3. V lost 0 bases, J lost 6 bases, and 18 bases lay in between. Looked up from germline, CDR1 is SGDLS and CDR2 is YYNGEE. The CDR3 loop reads CASSVGQMGGLAEAFF. The DNA of the CDR3 is TGTGCCAGCAGCGTAGGTCAGATGGGAGGTCTCGCTGAAGCTTTCTTT.

The V call is TRBV18, the J call TRBJ2-2; 7 nucleotides agree with TRBD1. From germline, CDR1 is KGHSH and CDR2 LQKENI. CDR3 length: 15 amino acids. The V and J ends lost 8 bases and 1 base, in that order; junction bases with no gene match: 7. The DNA of the CDR3 is TGTGCCAGCCGATCGGGACAGAAGAACACCGGGGAGCTGTTTTTT. Translation gives CASRSGQKNTGELFF.

The J gene is TRBJ2-2, the V gene TRBV19, with 7 bases that match TRBD1. CDR1 LNHDA and CDR2 SQIVND come from the germline V gene (reference sequence). The CDR3 sequence is 12 residues long. Trimming cost V 5 bases and J 6 bases; bases outside gene matches: 0. CDR3 DNA sequence: TGTGCCAGTAGTGACAGGGCCGGGGAGCTGTTTTTT. Its translation is CASSDRAGELFF.

This chain connects TRBV6-1 to TRBJ2-7; TRBD2 matches at 9 bases. This CDR3 comprises 16 residues. Trimming at V came to 4 bases and at J to 0 bases, leaving 7 bases not matched to a gene. Germline V lookup: CDR1 MNHNS, CDR2 SASEGT. The CDR3 is CASSVLAGLPSYEQYF. The DNA for the CDR3 is TGTGCCAGCAGTGTCCTAGCGGGGCTCCCCTCCTACGAGCAGTACTTC.

A note on this clone: This may be a read error: a much more frequent sequence differs by one nucleotide. The V gene is TRBV7-8, the J gene TRBJ1-1; D is possibly TRBD1 (6 bases). Germline V gives CDR1 SGHVS, CDR2 FQNEAQ. CDR3 length: 13 amino acids. Trimming left V 5 bases short and J 1 base short, with 8 bases between. The CDR3 nucleotides read TGTGCCAGCAGCCCGGGACAGAACACTGAAGCTTTCTTT. Its translation: CASSPGQNTEAFF. Using reference TRBV7-8 and TRBJ1-1 for the parts outside the CDR3, the full variable domain is GAGVSQSPRYKVAKRGQDVALRCDPISGHVSLFWYQQALGQGPEFLTYFQNEAQLDKSGLPSDRFFAERPEGSVSTLKIQRTQQEDSAVYLCASSPGQNTEAFFGQGTRLTVV.

The chain joins TRBV27 to TRBJ1-2, with 7 bases lining up with TRBD1. This CDR3 comprises 14 residues. CDR1 is MNHEY and CDR2 is SMNVEV in the germline V gene (reference sequence). After removal of 6 bases from V and 5 bases from J, the junction contained 9 bases not matched to a gene. The CDR3 DNA reads TGTGCCAGCAGCCCCCCTGGACAGGCATATGGCTACACCTTC. Protein product: CASSPPGQAYGYTF.

The rearrangement joins TRBV5-1 to TRBJ1-2, with 7 positions matching TRBD1. This CDR3 contains 15 residues. Germline V lookup: CDR1 SGHRS, CDR2 YFSETQ. Trimming removed 6 bases from V and 1 base from J; junction bases left unmatched: 9. The CDR3 DNA is TGCGCCAGCACCCCAGGGGACAGAATTAACTATGGCTACACCTTC. Protein product: CASTPGDRINYGYTF.